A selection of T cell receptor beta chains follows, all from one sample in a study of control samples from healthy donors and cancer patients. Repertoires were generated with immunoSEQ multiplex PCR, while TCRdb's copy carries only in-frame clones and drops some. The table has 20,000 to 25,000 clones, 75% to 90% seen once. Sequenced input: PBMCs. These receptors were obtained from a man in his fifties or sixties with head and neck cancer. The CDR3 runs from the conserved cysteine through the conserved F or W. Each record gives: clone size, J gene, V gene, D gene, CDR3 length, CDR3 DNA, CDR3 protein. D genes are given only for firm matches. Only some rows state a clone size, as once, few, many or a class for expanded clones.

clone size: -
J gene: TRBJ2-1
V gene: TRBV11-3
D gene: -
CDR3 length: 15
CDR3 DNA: TGTGCCAGCAGCCCTTTCTACGCCCCCTACAATGAGCAGTTCTTC
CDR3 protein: CASSPFYAPYNEQFF

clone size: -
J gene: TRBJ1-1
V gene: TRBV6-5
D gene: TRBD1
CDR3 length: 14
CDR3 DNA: TGTGCCAGCAGGGCAACCGGGACAGGGACTGAAGCTTTCTTT
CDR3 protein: CASRATGTGTEAFF

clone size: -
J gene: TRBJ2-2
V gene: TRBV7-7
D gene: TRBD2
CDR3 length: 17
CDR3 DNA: TGTGCTAGCAGCTCCTCGATCCTAGCGGCGAACACCGGGGAGCTGTTTTTT
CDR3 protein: CASSSSILAANTGELFF

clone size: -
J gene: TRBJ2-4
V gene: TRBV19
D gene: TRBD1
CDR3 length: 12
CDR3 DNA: TGTGGGACACAGGACAGGGAAAACATTCAGTACTTC
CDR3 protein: CGTQDRENIQYF

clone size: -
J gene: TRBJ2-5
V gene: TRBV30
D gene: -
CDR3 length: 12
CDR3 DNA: TGTGCCTGGAGCTTGGGGGAAGAGACCCAGTACTTC
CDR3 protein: CAWSLGEETQYF

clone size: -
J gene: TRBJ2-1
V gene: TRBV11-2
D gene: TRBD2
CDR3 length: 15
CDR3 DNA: TGTGCCAGCAGCTTGAGTAGCGGGGGATACAATGAGCAGTTCTTC
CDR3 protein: CASSLSSGGYNEQFF

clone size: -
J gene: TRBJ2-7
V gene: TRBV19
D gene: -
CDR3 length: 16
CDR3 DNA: TGTGCCAGTAGTTCCATAAGGACACCATCCCCGTGGGAGCAGTACTTC
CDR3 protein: CASSSIRTPSPWEQYF

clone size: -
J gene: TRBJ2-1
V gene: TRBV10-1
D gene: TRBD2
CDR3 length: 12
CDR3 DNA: TGCGCCAGCAGCTCTACTAGCGGGGGGAAGTTCTTC
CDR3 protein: CASSSTSGGKFF

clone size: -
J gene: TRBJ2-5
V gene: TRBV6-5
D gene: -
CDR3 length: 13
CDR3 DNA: TGTGCCAGCAGGGCCCAAGTCCGGGAGACCCAGTACTTC
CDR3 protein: CASRAQVRETQYF

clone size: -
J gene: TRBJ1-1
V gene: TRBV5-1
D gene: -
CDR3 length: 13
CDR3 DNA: TGCGCCAGCAGTCCCGACCCGAACACTGAAGCTTTCTTT
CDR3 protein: CASSPDPNTEAFF

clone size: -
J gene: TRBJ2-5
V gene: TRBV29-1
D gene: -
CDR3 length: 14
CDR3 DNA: TGCAGCGTTGAAGATCATGCGGACGGGGCCGCCGAGTACTTC
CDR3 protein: CSVEDHADGAAEYF

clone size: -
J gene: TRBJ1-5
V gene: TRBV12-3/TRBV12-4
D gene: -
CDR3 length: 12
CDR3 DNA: TGTGCCAGCAGTTTCTTCCCACAGCCCCAGCATTTT
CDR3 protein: CASSFFPQPQHF

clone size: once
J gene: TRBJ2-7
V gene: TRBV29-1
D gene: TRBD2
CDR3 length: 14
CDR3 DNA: TGCAGCGTGGGCAACTGGGGGGGTACCTACGAGCAGTACTTC
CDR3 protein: CSVGNWGGTYEQYF

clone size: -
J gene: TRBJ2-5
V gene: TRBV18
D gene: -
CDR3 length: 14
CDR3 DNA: TGTGCCAGCTCACCACCGTCTGATCGAGAGACCCAGTACTTC
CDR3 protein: CASSPPSDRETQYF

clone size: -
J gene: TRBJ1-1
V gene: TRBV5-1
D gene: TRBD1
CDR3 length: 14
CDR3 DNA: TGCGCCAGCAGCGGGACAGGCCTGAACACTGAAGCTTTCTTT
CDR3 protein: CASSGTGLNTEAFF

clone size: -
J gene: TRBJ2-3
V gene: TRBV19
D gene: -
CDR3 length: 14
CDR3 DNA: TGTGCCAGTTCCCGGGCAGGGCCCACAGATACGCAGTATTTT
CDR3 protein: CASSRAGPTDTQYF

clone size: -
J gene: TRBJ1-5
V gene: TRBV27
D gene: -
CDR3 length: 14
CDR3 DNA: TGTGCCAGCAGGGCTGGGGACCAGGGTCAGCCCCAGCATTTT
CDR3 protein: CASRAGDQGQPQHF

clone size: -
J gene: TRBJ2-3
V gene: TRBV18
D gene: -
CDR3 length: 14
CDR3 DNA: TGTGCCAGCTCACCCTTCGAGCGCACAGATACGCAGTATTTT
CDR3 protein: CASSPFERTDTQYF

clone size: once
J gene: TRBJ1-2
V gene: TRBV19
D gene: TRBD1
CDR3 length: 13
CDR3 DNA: TGTGCCAGTAGTCCTGGGACAGACTATGGCTACACCTTC
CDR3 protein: CASSPGTDYGYTF

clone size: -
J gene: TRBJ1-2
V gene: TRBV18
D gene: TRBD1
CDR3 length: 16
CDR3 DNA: TGTGCCAGCTCACCATCACAGGGGGCTACTCCTCAGGCCCCCACCTTC
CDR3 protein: CASSPSQGATPQAPTF

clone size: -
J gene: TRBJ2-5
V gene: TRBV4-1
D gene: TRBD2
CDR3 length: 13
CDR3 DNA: TGCGCCAGCAGCCTCCCGGGGGGAGAGACCCAGTACTTC
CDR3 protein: CASSLPGGETQYF

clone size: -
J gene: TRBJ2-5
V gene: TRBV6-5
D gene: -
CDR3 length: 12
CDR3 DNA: TGTGCCAGCAGTCTTGAGGGAGAGACCCAGTACTTC
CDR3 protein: CASSLEGETQYF

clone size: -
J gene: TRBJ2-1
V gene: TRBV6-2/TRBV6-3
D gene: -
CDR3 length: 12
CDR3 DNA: TGTGCCAGCAGGCCTGCGGTCAATGAGCAGTTCTTC
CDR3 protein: CASRPAVNEQFF

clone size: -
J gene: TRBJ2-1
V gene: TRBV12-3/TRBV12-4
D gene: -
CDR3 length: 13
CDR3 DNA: TGTGCCAGCAGTTTCAATAAGGGGTATGAGCAGTTCTTC
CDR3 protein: CASSFNKGYEQFF

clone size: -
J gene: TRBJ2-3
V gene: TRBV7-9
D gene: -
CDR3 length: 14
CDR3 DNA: TGTGCCAGCAGCCGGGGTGGGCAGTTAGATACGCAGTATTTT
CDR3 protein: CASSRGGQLDTQYF

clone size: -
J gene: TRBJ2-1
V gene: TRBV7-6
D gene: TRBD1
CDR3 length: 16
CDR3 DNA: TGTGCCAGCAGCTTAGAAGACAGGGGGTCCTACAATGAGCAGTTCTTC
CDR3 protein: CASSLEDRGSYNEQFF

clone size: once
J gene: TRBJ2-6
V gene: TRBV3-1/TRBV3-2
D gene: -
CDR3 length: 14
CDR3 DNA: TGTGCCAGCAGCCCCCGGGACGGGGCCAACGTCCTGACTTTC
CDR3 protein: CASSPRDGANVLTF

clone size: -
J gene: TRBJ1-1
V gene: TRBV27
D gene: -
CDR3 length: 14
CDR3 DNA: TGTGCCAGCAGTTTGACAGTCATGAACACTGAAGCTTTCTTT
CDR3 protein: CASSLTVMNTEAFF

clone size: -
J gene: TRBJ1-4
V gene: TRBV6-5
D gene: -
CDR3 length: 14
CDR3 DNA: TGTGCCAGCAGCCCCCCGGCAGTTAATGAAAAACTGTTTTTT
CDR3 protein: CASSPPAVNEKLFF

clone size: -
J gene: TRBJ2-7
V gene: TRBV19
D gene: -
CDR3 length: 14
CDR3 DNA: TGTGCCAGTAGTACCGGGACGCAGGGGTACGAGCAGTACTTC
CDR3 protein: CASSTGTQGYEQYF

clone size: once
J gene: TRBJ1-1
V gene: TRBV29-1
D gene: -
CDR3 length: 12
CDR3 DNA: TGCAGCGTCCGGTTTGGGGGGACTGAAGCTTTCTTT
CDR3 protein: CSVRFGGTEAFF

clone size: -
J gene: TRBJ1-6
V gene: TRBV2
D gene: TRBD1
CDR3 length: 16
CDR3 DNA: TGTGCCAGTAAGACAGGGGGCTTCGTAGTTAATTCACCCCTCCACTTT
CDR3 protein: CASKTGGFVVNSPLHF

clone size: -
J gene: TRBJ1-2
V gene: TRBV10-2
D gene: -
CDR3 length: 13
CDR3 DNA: TGCGCCAGCAGTGCAGTGAGTGACTATGGCTACACCTTC
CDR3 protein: CASSAVSDYGYTF

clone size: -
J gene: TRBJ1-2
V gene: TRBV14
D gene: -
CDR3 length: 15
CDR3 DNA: TGTGCCAGCAGCCAGGGGACCGGGCCGGTGGGAGGCTACACCTTC
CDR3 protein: CASSQGTGPVGGYTF

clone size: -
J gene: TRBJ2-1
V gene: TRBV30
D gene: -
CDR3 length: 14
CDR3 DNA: TGTGCCTGGAGTGTACAGGCTGGGGGCAATGAGCAGTTCTTC
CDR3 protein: CAWSVQAGGNEQFF

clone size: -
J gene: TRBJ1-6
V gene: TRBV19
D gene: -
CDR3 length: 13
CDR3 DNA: TGTGCCAGTAGTATGGTGCGAGATTCACCCCTCCACTTT
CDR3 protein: CASSMVRDSPLHF

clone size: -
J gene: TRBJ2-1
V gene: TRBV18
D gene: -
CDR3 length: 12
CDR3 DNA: TGTGCCAGCTCACCGAATATACATGAGCAGTTCTTC
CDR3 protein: CASSPNIHEQFF

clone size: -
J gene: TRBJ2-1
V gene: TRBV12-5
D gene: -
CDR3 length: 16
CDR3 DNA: TGTGCTAGTGGTTTGGGGACAAACGGGATCGAGGATGAGCAGTTCTTC
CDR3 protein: CASGLGTNGIEDEQFF

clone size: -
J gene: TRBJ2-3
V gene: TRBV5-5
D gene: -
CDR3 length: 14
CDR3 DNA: TGTGCCAGCACCCAGGAGACAGCCACAGATACGCAGTATTTT
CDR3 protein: CASTQETATDTQYF

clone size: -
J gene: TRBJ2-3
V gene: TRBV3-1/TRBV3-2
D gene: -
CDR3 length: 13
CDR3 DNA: TGTGCCAGCAGCCAAGTGGTCTCAGATACGCAGTATTTT
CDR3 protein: CASSQVVSDTQYF

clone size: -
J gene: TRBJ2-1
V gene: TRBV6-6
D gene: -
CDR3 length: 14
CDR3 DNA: TGTGCCAGTGGGGGCCAGAACAATTACAATGAGCAGTTCTTC
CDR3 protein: CASGGQNNYNEQFF